The 15 T cell receptor beta chains in this list originate from one sample, sequenced in a study of cytomegalovirus exposure and HLA in healthy donors. Amplification used 60 Vbeta primers and 13 Jbeta primers. Only in-frame clones appear in the TCRdb table, and some are missing; sequencing was by immunoSEQ multiplex PCR. The sample carries roughly 180,000 clones, approximately 77% recorded once. The specimen was PBMCs. These receptors originate from a female donor in good health and CMV-seronegative.

The rearrangement uses TRBV7-2 and TRBJ1-3, with 9 bases identical to TRBD1. The CDR3 extends over 17 amino acids. The J segment lost 3 bases and the V segment lost 1 base, leaving 7 bases of the junction unmatched. From germline, CDR1 is SGHTA and CDR2 FQGNSA. CDR3 sequence: CASSLGPTGGLGNTIYF. CDR3 coding DNA: TGTGCCAGCAGCTTAGGGCCGACAGGGGGGCTTGGAAACACCATATATTTT.

The chain carries TRBV2 and TRBJ1-2, with D perhaps TRBD1 (6 bases). With 6 bases removed from V and 7 bases from J, the gap between germline ends came to 9 bases. The CDR3 length is 11 residues. CDR1 is SNHLY, CDR2 FYNNEI, per germline. The CDR3 bases are TGTGCCAGCAGGACAGGTTTTGGCTACACCTTC. Amino acid sequence: CASRTGFGYTF.

This chain uses TRBV5-1 with TRBJ1-1, with 8 bases lining up with TRBD1. Trimming removed 4 bases from V and 0 bases from J; junction bases left unmatched: 5. Germline V gene sequence: CDR1 SGHRS, CDR2 YFSETQ. The CDR3 extends over 15 amino acids. This CDR3 is CASSLRTGMNTEAFF. CDR3 coding DNA: TGCGCCAGCAGCCTACGGACAGGGATGAACACTGAAGCTTTCTTT.

This clone came up a few times. This chain connects TRBV29-1 to TRBJ2-5, with unresolved D. From germline, CDR1 is SQVTM and CDR2 ANQGSEA. The V gene lost 5 bases and the J gene lost 1 base, with 8 bases spanning the gap. CDR3 length: 12 residues. CDR3 region: CSVRHFQETQYF. For the CDR3, the DNA is TGCAGCGTTAGACATTTCCAAGAGACCCAGTACTTC.

This sequence joins TRBV4-1 and TRBJ2-6; D remains unclear. The CDR3 runs 17 residues. CDR1 and CDR2 (germline): MGHRA, YSYEKL. The V and J ends lost 2 bases and 3 bases respectively, with 14 bases between them. The CDR3 nucleotides read TGCGCCAGCAGCCAAAATGCGGCAAAAGTTGGGGCCAACGTCCTGACTTTC. It encodes CASSQNAAKVGANVLTF.

Only a few counts were recorded for this clone. This rearrangement joins TRBV9 to TRBJ2-7; D is perhaps TRBD1 (6 bases). Germline V gives CDR1 SGDLS, CDR2 YYNGEE. This CDR3 has 13 amino acids. Trimming shortened V by 4 bases and J by 2 bases, and 10 bases separated the two germline ends. Here the CDR3 reads CASSRTETYEQYF. Written as DNA, the CDR3 is TGTGCCAGCAGCAGGACAGAGACCTACGAGCAGTACTTC.

This clone has just one count. The chain combines TRBV4-2 with TRBJ2-1; 8 bases agree with TRBD2. The V and J ends lost 0 bases and 5 bases, in that order; junction bases with no gene match: 6. Germline CDR1 reads LGHNA; CDR2 reads YNFKEQ. The CDR3 runs 16 residues. CDR3 sequence (DNA): TGTGCCAGCAGCCAAGAATCCGGGAGGGGACACAATGAGCAGTTCTTC. Its protein is CASSQESGRGHNEQFF.

V is TRBV7-2 and J is TRBJ2-5; no clear D. Germline CDR1 SGHTA, CDR2 FQGNSA. Trimming stripped 7 bases from V and 7 bases from J, with 25 bases between. The CDR3 consists of 16 residues. CDR3 amino acids: CASTPRLLGGIWTQYF. The CDR3 DNA is TGTGCCAGCACCCCCCGTTTACTCGGCGGAATTTGGACCCAGTACTTC.

V is TRBV27 and J is TRBJ1-1; possible D gene TRBD1, 5 bases. There are 15 residues in the CDR3. V lost 3 bases, J lost 3 bases, and 14 bases lay in between. Germline-derived CDR1 and CDR2 are MNHEY and SMNVEV (reference sequence). As DNA, the CDR3 is TGTGCCAGCAGTTTTTCGGGGGTTTCGTACACTGAAGCTTTCTTT. Encoded protein: CASSFSGVSYTEAFF.

The chain carries TRBV5-1 and TRBJ1-6, with 7 bases lining up with TRBD1. Germline trimming cut 4 bases from V and 7 bases from J; bases unmatched to any gene: 11. CDR1 and CDR2 from the germline V gene are SGHRS and YFSETQ. The CDR3 has 16 residues. The CDR3 region is CASSPGTAFGNSPLHF. In DNA, the CDR3 is TGCGCCAGCAGCCCTGGGACAGCCTTTGGGAATTCACCCCTCCACTTT.

The chain joins TRBV2 to TRBJ2-1; D remains unclear. V shed 7 bases and J shed 1 base, with 8 bases lying between them. The CDR3 is 13 residues long. Germline CDR1 is SNHLY and CDR2 is FYNNEI. The CDR3 sequence: CASKAESYNEQFF. CDR3 in DNA: TGTGCCAGCAAGGCGGAGTCCTACAATGAGCAGTTCTTC.

The chain uses TRBV7-9 and TRBJ2-7; 7 bases are a match to TRBD1. The junction had 10 bases not matched to a gene; V was cut back by 5 bases and J by 6 bases. The CDR3 extends over 14 amino acids. In germline, CDR1 is SEHNR, CDR2 FQNEAQ (reference sequence). The CDR3 spells CASSPSTGPPEQYF. The CDR3 region has the DNA TGTGCCAGCAGCCCCTCGACAGGGCCCCCCGAGCAGTACTTC.

The chain combines TRBV19 with TRBJ1-1; D gene uncertain. Trimming left V 0 bases short and J 1 base short, with 6 bases between. The germline V gene has CDR1 LNHDA and CDR2 SQIVND (reference sequence). The CDR3 extends over 14 amino acids. CDR3 sequence reads: CASSIEGPNTEAFF. CDR3 nucleotide sequence: TGTGCCAGTAGTATAGAGGGCCCGAACACTGAAGCTTTCTTT.

The chain links TRBV12-5 to TRBJ2-3; 8 bases map to TRBD1. V shed 1 base and J 2 bases; nucleotides not matched to a gene: 11. Germline V lookup: CDR1 LGHNT, CDR2 FRNRAP. The CDR3 spans 18 residues. CDR3 bases: TGTGCTAGTGGTTTGGCGAGGTTCAGGGGGCGGGTCACAGATACGCAGTATTTT. Protein sequence: CASGLARFRGRVTDTQYF.

Comments on this clone: Other DNA sequences of this sample code for an identical CDR3. This sequence joins TRBV13 and TRBJ1-4; D is perhaps TRBD1 (5 bases). Germline V lookup: CDR1 PRHDT, CDR2 FYEKMQ (reference sequence). Trimming stripped 5 bases from V and 7 bases from J, with 11 bases between. The CDR3 consists of 13 residues. CDR3 in amino acids: CASSPGVGEKLFF. For the CDR3, the DNA is TGTGCCAGCAGCCCGGGGGTGGGTGAAAAACTGTTTTTT.